This TCR beta chain was recorded in a study of post-analysis software for immune sequencing data. Study-wide findings and caveats: TRBV5-6, TRBV5-1 and TRBV20-1 belonged to a set of roughly five TRBV segments that were more frequent in patients than controls.

The CDR3 extends over 13 amino acids. V was clipped by 5 bases and J by 4 bases, with 11 bases between them. Tagging with unique molecular identifiers was a feature of the TCR beta cDNA libraries. When 1 to 10 million T cells were used, they gave a few hundred thousand cDNA molecules. Using its own MiXCR run on the PCR reads, TCRdb lists one record per CDR3 protein. The sample records 650,000 to 900,000 distinct CDR3 sequences, 46% being singletons. Comments on this clonotype: Its antigen remains unidentified.

Sample: blood. This receptor was identified in a girl between 5 and 17 years old with multiple sclerosis. This chain links TRBV12-3 or TRBV12-4 with TRBJ1-1; D is unclear. CDR3 loop: CASSGTVGTEAFF. CDR3 in DNA: TGTGCCAGCAGTGGAACGGTCGGCACTGAAGCTTTCTTT.